This T cell receptor beta chain was identified during a study of cytomegalovirus exposure and HLA in healthy donors. Whole-study findings and limits: In a later analysis, productive TCRs from donors in an Asian-associated ancestry cluster reportedly carried fewer N-insertions than the cohort mean.

The primer mix had 60 Vbeta and 13 Jbeta primers. Clones were read by immunoSEQ multiplex PCR, and TCRdb kept only the in-frame ones, dropping some. The sample lists about 210,000 clones, about 75% seen once, with approximately 2% in the top ten. This clone came up once. Its antigen is unidentified. Nominally healthy donors provided the samples, though records likely missed some immune exposures. V was trimmed by 1 base and J by 4 bases, leaving 9 bases between them. Germline CDR1 LGHNA, CDR2 YNFKEQ. This CDR3 is 14 amino acids long. The chain carries TRBV4-2 and TRBJ2-3; no clear D. The source material was PBMCs. The receptor comes from a male donor in good health and CMV-seronegative. The CDR3, as DNA: TGTGCCAGCAGCCAAGTATCCCCGGCAGATACGCAGTATTTT. Amino acids: CASSQVSPADTQYF.